Listed below are T cell receptor beta chains from one sample, sequenced in a study of radiotherapy plus CTLA-4 blockade in lung cancer. TCRdb's table, derived via immunoSEQ multiplex PCR, lists solely in-frame clones and lacks some. Of tens of thousands of clones in the sample, 70% to 80% were seen once. Sequenced here: peripheral blood, sampled from a patient treated with radiotherapy plus ipilimumab. Source of these receptors: a human donor with non-small cell lung cancer who had stable disease on radiotherapy plus ipilimumab. The CDR3 runs from the conserved cysteine through the conserved F or W. The order of the fields is J gene, V gene, CDR3 protein.

J: TRBJ2-7; V: TRBV2; CDR3: CASARQGIESDEQYF
J: TRBJ2-2; V: TRBV7-3; CDR3: CASRRGQGTGELFF
J: TRBJ2-7; V: TRBV5-1; CDR3: CASSPLGRQGYEQYF
J: TRBJ1-5; V: TRBV7-6; CDR3: CASSLVDQPQHF
J: TRBJ1-3; V: TRBV7-2; CDR3: CASRGTGARLGNTIYF
J: TRBJ2-2; V: TRBV10-1; CDR3: CASSDIDTGELFF
J: TRBJ1-2; V: TRBV2; CDR3: CASSAIRQGRDGYTF
J: TRBJ2-1; V: TRBV18; CDR3: CASSRGLADYNEQFF
J: TRBJ1-5; V: TRBV19; CDR3: CASNPVGLGQPQHF
J: TRBJ1-1; V: TRBV30; CDR3: CAWTDRVYTEAFF
J: TRBJ2-3; V: TRBV6-1; CDR3: CASSDREAGGYGTQYF
J: TRBJ2-3; V: TRBV5-1; CDR3: CASSLGLTGGGTDTQYF